This T cell receptor (beta chain) is drawn from a study of blood T cell repertoires in COVID-19. About the study: Researchers got acute and convalescent COVID-19 samples from the United States, Italy and Spain.

Participant ages covered roughly 18 to 89 years across 24 US areas. Donors of Cohort 3 who recovered were those that had two negative PCRs, clearance, or symptom resolution. Produced via immunoSEQ multiplex PCR; TCRdb's table is partial and in-frame only. Of around 260,000 clones in the sample, 80% to 95% were seen once. This CDR3 is 17 amino acids long. Trimming cost V 2 bases and J 4 bases; bases outside gene matches: 10. From germline, CDR1 is LGHDT and CDR2 YNNKEL (reference sequence). V is TRBV3-1 (or the pseudogene TRBV3-2) and J is TRBJ1-4; 7 positions agree with TRBD1. This clonotype was sampled from a woman aged 25-40 years who had recovered from COVID-19. Material for sequencing was PBMCs or T cells enriched from blood (not recorded which). This CDR3 reads CASSQRNTGTVNEKLFF. The CDR3 region has the DNA TGTGCCAGCAGCCAAAGAAATACCGGGACAGTTAATGAAAAACTGTTTTTT.